The 10 T cell receptor beta chains given below trace back to one sample, sequenced in a study of OX40 agonist ivuxolimab in advanced cancers. Clones were sequenced by immunoSEQ multiplex PCR, and TCRdb holds only the in-frame ones, with some missing. The table records 100,000 or so clones, 84% of them present only once. The material was CD4+ or CD8+ T cells sorted from blood, obtained in a trial of the OX40 agonist ivuxolimab. The receptors here all came from an adult with an advanced solid tumor such as melanoma, head and neck, liver or kidney cancer.

The V gene is TRBV19, the J gene TRBJ2-7; D tentatively reads TRBD1 or TRBD2 (5 bases each). V lost 4 bases to trimming and J lost 2 bases, with 15 bases between them. The CDR3 sequence is 15 residues long. Germline lookup yields CDR1 LNHDA and CDR2 SQIVND (reference sequence). For the CDR3, the DNA is TGTGCCAGTAGTAAGGTGCGAGGGGAAGCCTACGAGCAGTACTTC. Protein: CASSKVRGEAYEQYF. Full variable domain (rest looked up from reference TRBV19 and TRBJ2-7): DGGITQSPKYLFRKEGQNVTLSCEQNLNHDAMYWYRQDPGQGLRLIYYSQIVNDFQKGDIAEGYSVSREKKESFPLTVTSAQKNPTAFYLCASSKVRGEAYEQYFGPGTRLTVT.

The rearrangement uses TRBV28 and TRBJ2-3, with D perhaps TRBD2 (5 bases). V lost 6 bases to trimming and J lost 3 bases, with 10 bases between them. Germline V CDR1 and CDR2: MDHEN, SYDVKM. CDR3 length equals 13 residues. The CDR3 nucleotides are TGTGCCAGCAGGAGAGAGGGAACAGATACGCAGTATTTT. Its translation is CASRREGTDTQYF.

The chain is built from TRBV5-6 and TRBJ1-2; D uncertain. The CDR3 contains 13 residues. Germline V CDR1 and CDR2: SGHDT, YYEEEE. V lost 0 bases, J lost 7 bases, and 10 bases lay in between. The CDR3: CASSLEPIAGYTF. CDR3 DNA: TGTGCCAGCAGCTTGGAGCCAATTGCTGGCTACACCTTC. The whole variable domain, filled in from reference TRBV5-6 and TRBJ1-2, reads DAGVTQSPTHLIKTRGQQVTLRCSPKSGHDTVSWYQQALGQGPQFIFQYYEEEERQRGNFPDRFSGHQFPNYSSELNVNALLLGDSALYLCASSLEPIAGYTFGSGTRLTVV.

The J gene is TRBJ2-1, the V gene TRBV9; D is uncertain. This CDR3 is built from 13 residues. Trimming pared 4 bases from V and 5 bases from J, leaving 10 bases between. Germline CDR1 is SGDLS and CDR2 is YYNGEE. The CDR3 nucleotides are TGTGCCAGCAGCATCCAGGTTAACAATGAGCAGTTCTTC. As protein: CASSIQVNNEQFF.

The CDR3 bases are TGTGCCAGCAGCTTAGAAGAGGACGCCTACACAGATACGCAGTATTTT. Its translation: CASSLEEDAYTDTQYF. V usage is TRBV7-6 and J usage is TRBJ2-3; D is unresolved. Germline V gene lookup returns CDR1 SGHVS and CDR2 FNYEAQ. The CDR3 spans 16 residues. The V gene lost 1 base and the J gene lost 2 bases, with 13 bases spanning the gap.

The chain carries TRBV19 and TRBJ1-2; 8 positions match TRBD1. J lost 4 bases, V lost 4 bases, and 2 bases had no gene match. The V gene's germline CDR1 is LNHDA and CDR2 SQIVND (reference sequence). The CDR3 has 13 residues. The CDR3 loop is CASSTQGAYGYTF. The DNA for the CDR3 is TGTGCCAGTAGTACGCAGGGGGCCTATGGCTACACCTTC. Combining the CDR3 with reference TRBV19 and TRBJ1-2 gives the whole variable domain DGGITQSPKYLFRKEGQNVTLSCEQNLNHDAMYWYRQDPGQGLRLIYYSQIVNDFQKGDIAEGYSVSREKKESFPLTVTSAQKNPTAFYLCASSTQGAYGYTFGSGTRLTVV.

The chain joins TRBV5-6 to TRBJ1-3; D ambiguous. V was cut by 0 bases and J by 4 bases, with 8 bases left in between. The CDR3 runs to 14 residues. In germline, CDR1 is SGHDT, CDR2 YYEEEE. CDR3 protein: CASSLGSSGNTIYF. In nucleotides, the CDR3 is TGTGCCAGCAGCTTGGGGTCCTCCGGAAACACCATATATTTT.

The chain is built from TRBV19 and TRBJ1-2; 10 bases are shared with TRBD1. Germline loops: CDR1 LNHDA, CDR2 SQIVND (reference sequence). The V and J ends lost 5 bases and 6 bases, in that order; junction bases with no gene match: 6. CDR3 length: 14 amino acids. CDR3 in DNA: TGTGCCAGTAGTGTGACAGGGGGCGGTAATGGCTACACCTTC. It specifies CASSVTGGGNGYTF.

J is TRBJ1-3 and V is TRBV5-1; 7 bases map to TRBD1. The germline V gene has CDR1 SGHRS and CDR2 YFSETQ. The CDR3 length is 15 residues. V lost 1 base to trimming and J lost 3 bases; unmatched junction nucleotides: 4. The chain's CDR3 is CASSLWGQHGNTIYF. The CDR3 nucleotides read TGCGCCAGCAGCTTGTGGGGACAGCATGGAAACACCATATATTTT.

The chain links TRBV7-7 to TRBJ2-7; TRBD1 aligns across 7 bases. Trimming took 5 bases from V and 0 from J; bases not matched to a gene: 7. This CDR3 is built from 15 residues. Per the germline V gene, CDR1 is SSHAT and CDR2 is FNYEAQ (reference sequence). CDR3 sequence: CASSPGTVTSYEQYF. Written as DNA, the CDR3 is TGTGCCAGCAGCCCTGGGACAGTGACCTCCTACGAGCAGTACTTC.